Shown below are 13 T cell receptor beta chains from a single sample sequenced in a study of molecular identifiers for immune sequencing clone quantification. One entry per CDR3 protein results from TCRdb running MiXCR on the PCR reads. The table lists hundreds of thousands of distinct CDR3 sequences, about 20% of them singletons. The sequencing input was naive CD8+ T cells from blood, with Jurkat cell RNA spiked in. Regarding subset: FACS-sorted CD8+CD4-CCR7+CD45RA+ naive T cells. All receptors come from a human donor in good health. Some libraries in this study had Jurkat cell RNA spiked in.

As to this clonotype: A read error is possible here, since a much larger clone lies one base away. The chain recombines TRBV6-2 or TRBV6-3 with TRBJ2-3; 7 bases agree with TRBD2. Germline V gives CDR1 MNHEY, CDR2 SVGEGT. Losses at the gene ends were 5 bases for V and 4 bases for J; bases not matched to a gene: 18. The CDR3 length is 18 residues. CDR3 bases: TGTGCCAGCAGTCACCTAGGCGATCCCGGGACTACATCAGATACGCAGTATTTT. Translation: CASSHLGDPGTTSDTQYF.

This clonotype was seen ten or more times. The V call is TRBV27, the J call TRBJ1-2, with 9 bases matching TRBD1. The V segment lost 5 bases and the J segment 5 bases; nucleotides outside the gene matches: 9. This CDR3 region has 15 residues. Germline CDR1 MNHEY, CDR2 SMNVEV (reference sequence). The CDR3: CASSLGQGREYGYTF. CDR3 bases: TGTGCCAGCAGTCTAGGACAGGGGAGGGAATATGGCTACACCTTC.

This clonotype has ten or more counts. In DNA form, the CDR3 reads TGCAGTGCCGAAGGGACAGGTCCGGCGTCCTACGAGCAGTACTTC. This sequence encodes CSAEGTGPASYEQYF. V gene TRBV20-1 combines with J gene TRBJ2-7; 8 bases agree with TRBD1. V shed 6 bases, J shed 1 base, and the junction held 11 bases outside the gene matches. The CDR3 spans 15 residues. The V gene's germline CDR1 is DFQATT and CDR2 SNEGSKA (reference sequence).

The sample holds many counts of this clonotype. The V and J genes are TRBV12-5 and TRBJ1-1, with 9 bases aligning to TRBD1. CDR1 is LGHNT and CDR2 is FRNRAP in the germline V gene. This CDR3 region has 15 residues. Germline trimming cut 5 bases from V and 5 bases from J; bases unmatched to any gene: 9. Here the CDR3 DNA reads TGTGCTAGTGGTAAGGGACAGGGCTCGATAACTGAAGCTTTCTTT. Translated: CASGKGQGSITEAFF.

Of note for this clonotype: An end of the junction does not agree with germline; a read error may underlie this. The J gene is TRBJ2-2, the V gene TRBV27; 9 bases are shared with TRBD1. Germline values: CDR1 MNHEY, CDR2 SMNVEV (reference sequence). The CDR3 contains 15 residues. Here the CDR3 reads CASSSGTGRTGGLFF. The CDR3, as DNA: TGTGCCAGCAGCTCAGGGACAGGGCGCACCGGGGGGCTGTTTTTT.

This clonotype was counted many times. The CDR3 DNA is TGCAGTGCTAGAGTAGTAGGACTAGCATCAGATACGCAGTATTTT. Encoded protein: CSARVVGLASDTQYF. This chain uses TRBV20-1 with TRBJ2-3, with TRBD2 matching over 8 bases. CDR1 is DFQATT and CDR2 is SNEGSKA in the germline V gene (reference sequence). J gave up 4 bases and V 1 base, and 7 bases lay outside the gene matches. The CDR3 has 15 residues.

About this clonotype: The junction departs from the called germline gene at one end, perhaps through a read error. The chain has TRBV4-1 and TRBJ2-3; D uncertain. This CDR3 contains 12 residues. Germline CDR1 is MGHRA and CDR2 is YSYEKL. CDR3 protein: CASNQVGDTQYF. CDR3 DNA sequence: TGCGCCAGCAACCAAGTGGGGGATACGCAGTATTTT.

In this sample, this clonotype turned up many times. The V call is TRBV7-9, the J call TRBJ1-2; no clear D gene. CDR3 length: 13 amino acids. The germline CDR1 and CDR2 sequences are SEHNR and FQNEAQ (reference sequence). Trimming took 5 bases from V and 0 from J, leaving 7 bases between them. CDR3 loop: CASSPPANYGYTF. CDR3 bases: TGTGCCAGCAGCCCGCCTGCTAACTATGGCTACACCTTC.

The CDR3, as DNA: TGCGCCAGCAGCCAATATCTAGCGGGAAAGGACATTACGGAGACCCAGTACTTC. As protein: CASSQYLAGKDITETQYF. V gene TRBV4-3 combines with J gene TRBJ2-5, with 9 bases matching TRBD2. Germline V gives CDR1 LGHNA, CDR2 YSLEER. J lost 5 bases, V lost 2 bases, and 15 bases had no gene match. This CDR3 has 18 amino acids.

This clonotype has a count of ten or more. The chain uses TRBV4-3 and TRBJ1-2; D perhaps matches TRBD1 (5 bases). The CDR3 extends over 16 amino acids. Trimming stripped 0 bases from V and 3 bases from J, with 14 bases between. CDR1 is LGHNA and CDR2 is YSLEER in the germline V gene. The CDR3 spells CASSQDSGRAYYGYTF. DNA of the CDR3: TGCGCCAGCAGCCAAGATTCGGGCAGGGCTTACTATGGCTACACCTTC.

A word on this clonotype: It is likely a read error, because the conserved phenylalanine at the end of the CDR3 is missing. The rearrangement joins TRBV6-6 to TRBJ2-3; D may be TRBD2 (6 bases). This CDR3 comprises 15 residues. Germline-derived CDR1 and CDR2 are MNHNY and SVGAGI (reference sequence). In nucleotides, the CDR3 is TGTGCCAGCAGCTTGGGGGTGTGGACTACAGATTCGCAGTATCTT. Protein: CASSLGVWTTDSQYL.

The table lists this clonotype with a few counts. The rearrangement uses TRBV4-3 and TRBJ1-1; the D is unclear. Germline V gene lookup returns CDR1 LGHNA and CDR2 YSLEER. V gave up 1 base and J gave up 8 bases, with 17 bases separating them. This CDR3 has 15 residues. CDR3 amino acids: CASSQVGVWRTEAFF. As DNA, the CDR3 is TGCGCCAGCAGCCAAGTGGGTGTGTGGAGAACAGAAGCTTTCTTT.

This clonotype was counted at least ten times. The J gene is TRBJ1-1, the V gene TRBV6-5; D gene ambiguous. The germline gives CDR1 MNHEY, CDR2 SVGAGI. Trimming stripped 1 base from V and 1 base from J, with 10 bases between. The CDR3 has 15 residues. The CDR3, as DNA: TGTGCCAGCAGTTACTTAAGGGCCCCGAACACTGAAGCTTTCTTT. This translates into CASSYLRAPNTEAFF.